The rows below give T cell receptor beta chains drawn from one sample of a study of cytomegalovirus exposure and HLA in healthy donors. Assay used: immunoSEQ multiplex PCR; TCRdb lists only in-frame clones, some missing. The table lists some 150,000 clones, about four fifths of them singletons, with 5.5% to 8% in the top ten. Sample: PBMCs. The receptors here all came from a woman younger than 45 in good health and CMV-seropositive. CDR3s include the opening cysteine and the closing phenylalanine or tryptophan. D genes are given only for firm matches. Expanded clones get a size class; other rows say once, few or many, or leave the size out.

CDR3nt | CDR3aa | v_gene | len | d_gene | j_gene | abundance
TGTGCCACGACACAGCAGCACAACAATGAGCAGTTCTTC | CATTQQHNNEQFF | TRBV10-3 | 13 | - | TRBJ2-1 | once
TGTGCCAGCAGCCCGCGGACTATTGATGCGCAGTATTTT | CASSPRTIDAQYF | TRBV5-4 | 13 | - | TRBJ2-3 | -
TGTTCCAGCAGCTTAGGGACTTTTAAGGGTTTGGGCACTGAAGCTTTCTTT | CSSSLGTFKGLGTEAFF | TRBV7-9 | 17 | - | TRBJ1-1 | -
TGCGCCAGCAGCCAAGACGGGGGGAAACGAAAACTGTTTTTT | CASSQDGGKRKLFF | TRBV4-3 | 14 | - | TRBJ1-4 | -
TGCGCCAGCAGCCTCACATTCCAGACACCTAACTATGGCTACACCTTC | CASSLTFQTPNYGYTF | TRBV4-3 | 16 | - | TRBJ1-2 | -
TGTGCCAGCAGTTACTCAGGACGCACAGGGGAGACCCAGTACTTC | CASSYSGRTGETQYF | TRBV6-5 | 15 | - | TRBJ2-5 | -
TGTGCCAGCAGTTATCGGACTAGCGGAGAGACCCAGTACTTC | CASSYRTSGETQYF | TRBV6-5 | 14 | TRBD2 | TRBJ2-5 | -
TGCGCCAGCAGCTTGGAGGGGTTCACAGATACGCAGTATTTT | CASSLEGFTDTQYF | TRBV5-1 | 14 | - | TRBJ2-3 | -
TGCGCCAGCAGCTGGGGGCCCGGTAGCGGGGGAGAGACCCAGTACTTC | CASSWGPGSGGETQYF | TRBV5-1 | 16 | TRBD2 | TRBJ2-5 | -
TGTGCCAGCAGCTTCCTCGAGGATCCGGGCTACACCTTC | CASSFLEDPGYTF | TRBV5-6 | 13 | - | TRBJ1-2 | -
TGTGCCAGCAGCTTAGGTACAGGGAACTATGGCTACACCTTC | CASSLGTGNYGYTF | TRBV7-2 | 14 | - | TRBJ1-2 | -
TGTGCCAGCAGCCGAGGGACAGCAATTAACACTGAAGCTTTCTTT | CASSRGTAINTEAFF | TRBV7-6 | 15 | TRBD1 | TRBJ1-1 | -
TGTGCCAGCAGCCAAGAAGAGTCCGCTCTTACCACCGGGGAGCTGTTTTTT | CASSQEESALTTGELFF | TRBV4-2 | 17 | - | TRBJ2-2 | -
TGTGCCAGCAGTGAAGCCGGGACAGGAGAAAAACTGTTTTTT | CASSEAGTGEKLFF | TRBV25-1 | 14 | TRBD1 | TRBJ1-4 | -
TGTGCCAGCAGTGGTGACAGGGAGGAGACCCAGTACTTC | CASSGDREETQYF | TRBV7-8 | 13 | TRBD1 | TRBJ2-5 | -
TGTGCCAGCAGTTTTACCCTTCAAGGGACAGATGGCTACACCTTC | CASSFTLQGTDGYTF | TRBV28 | 15 | TRBD1 | TRBJ1-2 | -
TGTGCCAGCAGCCAAGCCTCGTATGGGACTAGGAAGTACGAGCAGTACTTC | CASSQASYGTRKYEQYF | TRBV4-2 | 17 | TRBD2 | TRBJ2-7 | -
TGTGCCAGCAGTGAAGGGACAGCCCGGGGTAACTATGGCTACACCTTC | CASSEGTARGNYGYTF | TRBV2 | 16 | - | TRBJ1-2 | -
TGTGCCAGCAGCTTAGCGGGAGGCGCGGGTGAGCAGTTCTTC | CASSLAGGAGEQFF | TRBV7-3 | 14 | TRBD2 | TRBJ2-1 | -
TGTGCCAGCAGCTCTCCCGGAGATTTTTCTAGCACAGATACGCAGTATTTT | CASSSPGDFSSTDTQYF | TRBV27 | 17 | - | TRBJ2-3 | -
TGTGCCAGCAGCATCGACAGCGTCTACGAGCAGTACTTC | CASSIDSVYEQYF | TRBV5-4 | 13 | - | TRBJ2-7 | -
TGTGCCAGCAGTTTAAGGGTTTCGGACAGCCCTGGAAACACCATATATTTT | CASSLRVSDSPGNTIYF | TRBV28 | 17 | - | TRBJ1-3 | -
TGCGCCAGCAGCTTTGGATCAGGGGGTGGCTACACCTTC | CASSFGSGGGYTF | TRBV5-1 | 13 | TRBD1 | TRBJ1-2 | -
TGTGCCAGTAGTATAGGCGAGCGGGGACGCACAGATACGCAGTATTTT | CASSIGERGRTDTQYF | TRBV19 | 16 | TRBD2 | TRBJ2-3 | -
TGTGCCACCAGCAGAGATCGGGCAGCGGGGGAGCAGTACTTC | CATSRDRAAGEQYF | TRBV15 | 14 | TRBD2 | TRBJ2-5 | -
TGCGCCAGCAGCTCCTTAAACAGGGCCTACGAGCAGTACTTC | CASSSLNRAYEQYF | TRBV5-1 | 14 | - | TRBJ2-7 | -
TGTGCCAGCAGCCACGGTAACTATGGCTACACCTTC | CASSHGNYGYTF | TRBV14 | 12 | - | TRBJ1-2 | -
TGTGCCAGCAGCTCTTCTTGGAAACAGGGGACTGCCTACGAGCAGTACTTC | CASSSSWKQGTAYEQYF | TRBV7-9 | 17 | - | TRBJ2-7 | -
TGTGCCAGCAGCTTAGCCGGTAGAGCTCTCCGCTACACCTTC | CASSLAGRALRYTF | TRBV5-6 | 14 | - | TRBJ1-2 | -
TGTGCCAGCAGCTTGGAACAGGGTAATTCACCCCTCCACTTT | CASSLEQGNSPLHF | TRBV5-4 | 14 | - | TRBJ1-6 | few
TGTGCCAGCAGCCCCCCGCGCGGTGAGGGTGAAAAACTGTTTTTT | CASSPPRGEGEKLFF | TRBV6-6 | 15 | - | TRBJ1-4 | -
TGCGCCAGCAGCTTGGAAGGGGTGGCTGGCTACACCTTC | CASSLEGVAGYTF | TRBV5-1 | 13 | - | TRBJ1-2 | -
TGTGCCAGCAGCTTAGTTTTCCCCTACGCAAACAATGAGCAGTTCTTC | CASSLVFPYANNEQFF | TRBV11-1 | 16 | - | TRBJ2-1 | few
TGTGCCAGCAGCTTAAGGCCGGAGGGCACTGAAGCTTTCTTT | CASSLRPEGTEAFF | TRBV7-3 | 14 | - | TRBJ1-1 | -
TGTGCCAGCAGTTCAATAGCGGGGGGGAGGGGTGAGCAGTTCTTC | CASSSIAGGRGEQFF | TRBV6-1 | 15 | TRBD2 | TRBJ2-1 | few
TGTGCCAGCAGTTCGCCCGGAGGACAGACGATTGAAGCTTTCTTT | CASSSPGGQTIEAFF | TRBV28 | 15 | - | TRBJ1-1 | -
TGTGCCAGCAGCTTTCGACCGGACGGGGTGAAAAACACCATATATTTT | CASSFRPDGVKNTIYF | TRBV21-1 | 16 | - | TRBJ1-3 | few
TGTGCCAGCAGTGGAGGTTACAATGAGCAGTTCTTC | CASSGGYNEQFF | TRBV2 | 12 | - | TRBJ2-1 | once
TGTGCCAGCAGTGAATTTAGCGCAACCTACGAGCAGTACTTC | CASSEFSATYEQYF | TRBV25-1 | 14 | - | TRBJ2-7 | few
TGTGCCAGTAGTATAGGGACAGGGAGAAACTATGGCTACACCTTC | CASSIGTGRNYGYTF | TRBV19 | 15 | TRBD1 | TRBJ1-2 | -
TGCAGTGCTGAACTAGCGGGAGAGCAGTACTTC | CSAELAGEQYF | TRBV20-1 | 11 | TRBD2 | TRBJ2-7 | -
TGTGCCAGCAGAATACAGGGGGCTGGGACTGAAGCTTTCTTT | CASRIQGAGTEAFF | TRBV6-5 | 14 | TRBD1 | TRBJ1-1 | -
TGCGCCAGCAGCGGGGCAGATCAAGAGACCCAGTACTTC | CASSGADQETQYF | TRBV5-1 | 13 | - | TRBJ2-5 | few
TGTGCCAGCATAGCAGGGATCTGGAACACTGAAGCTTTCTTT | CASIAGIWNTEAFF | TRBV28 | 14 | - | TRBJ1-1 | few